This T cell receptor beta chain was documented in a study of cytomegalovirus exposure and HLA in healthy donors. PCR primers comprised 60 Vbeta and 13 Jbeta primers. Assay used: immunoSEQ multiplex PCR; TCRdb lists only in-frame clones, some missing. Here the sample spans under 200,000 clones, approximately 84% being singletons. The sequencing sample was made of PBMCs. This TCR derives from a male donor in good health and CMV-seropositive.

CDR3 in amino acids: CASSYRGAGAYQETQYF. CDR3 bases: TGTGCCAGCAGCTACCGGGGGGCAGGGGCGTACCAAGAGACCCAGTACTTC. The chain carries TRBV27 and TRBJ2-7; maybe TRBD2 (7 bases). Near its end, the DNA agrees better with TRBJ2-5, so the J call may be wrong. The CDR3 extends over 17 amino acids. Germline V gene data show CDR1 as MNHEY and CDR2 as SMNVEV (reference sequence).